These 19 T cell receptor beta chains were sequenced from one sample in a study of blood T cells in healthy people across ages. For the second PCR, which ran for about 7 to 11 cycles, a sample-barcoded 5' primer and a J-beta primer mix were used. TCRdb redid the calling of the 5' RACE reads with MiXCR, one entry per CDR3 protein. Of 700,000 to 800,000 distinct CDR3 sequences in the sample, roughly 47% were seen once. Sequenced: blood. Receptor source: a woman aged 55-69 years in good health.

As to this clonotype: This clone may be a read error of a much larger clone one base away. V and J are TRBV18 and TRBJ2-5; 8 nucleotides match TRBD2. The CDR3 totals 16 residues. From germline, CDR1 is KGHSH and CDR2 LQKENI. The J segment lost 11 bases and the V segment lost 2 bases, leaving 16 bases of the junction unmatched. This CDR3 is CASSPVPGGPLNEQYF. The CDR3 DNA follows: TGTGCCAGCTCACCAGTTCCGGGAGGGCCTTTGAATGAGCAGTACTTC.

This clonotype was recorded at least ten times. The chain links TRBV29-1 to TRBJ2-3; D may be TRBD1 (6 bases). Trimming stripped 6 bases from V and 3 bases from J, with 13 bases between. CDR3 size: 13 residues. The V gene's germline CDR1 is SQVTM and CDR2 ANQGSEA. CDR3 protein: CSVGHSDTDTQYF. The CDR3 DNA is TGCAGCGTGGGACACTCTGATACAGATACGCAGTATTTT.

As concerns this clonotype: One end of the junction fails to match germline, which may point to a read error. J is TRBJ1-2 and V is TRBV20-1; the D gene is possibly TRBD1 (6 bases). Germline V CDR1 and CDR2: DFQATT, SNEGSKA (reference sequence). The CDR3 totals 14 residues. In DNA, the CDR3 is TGCAGTGCTAGTTTACGGGCAGGGGAGTATGGCCACACCTTC. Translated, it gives CSASLRAGEYGHTF.

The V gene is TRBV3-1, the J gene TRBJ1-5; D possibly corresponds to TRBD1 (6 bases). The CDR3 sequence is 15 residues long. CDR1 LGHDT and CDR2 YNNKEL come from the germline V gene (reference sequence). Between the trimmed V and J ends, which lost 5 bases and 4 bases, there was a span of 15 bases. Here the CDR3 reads CASSGGGLRNQPQHF. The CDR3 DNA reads TGTGCCAGCAGCGGAGGGGGACTGCGAAATCAGCCCCAGCATTTT.

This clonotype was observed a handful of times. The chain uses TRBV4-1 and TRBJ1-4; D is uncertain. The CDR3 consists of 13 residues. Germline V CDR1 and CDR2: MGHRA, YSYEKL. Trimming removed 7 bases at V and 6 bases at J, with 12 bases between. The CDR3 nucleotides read TGCGCCAGCAACGGAGGGATTTATGAAAAACTGTTTTTT. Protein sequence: CASNGGIYEKLFF.

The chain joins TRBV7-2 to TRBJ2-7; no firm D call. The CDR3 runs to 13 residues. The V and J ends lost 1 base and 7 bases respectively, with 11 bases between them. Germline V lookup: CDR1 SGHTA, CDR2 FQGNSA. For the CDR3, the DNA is TGTGCCAGCAGCTTAGACTACACTCGTGAGCAGTACTTC. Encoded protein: CASSLDYTREQYF.

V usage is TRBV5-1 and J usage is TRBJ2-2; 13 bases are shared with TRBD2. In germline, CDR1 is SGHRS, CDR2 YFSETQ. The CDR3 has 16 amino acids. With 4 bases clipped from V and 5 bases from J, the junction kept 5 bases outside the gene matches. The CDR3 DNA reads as TGCGCCAGCAGCCGGACTAGCGGGGGTTTTACCGGGGAGCTGTTTTTT. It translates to CASSRTSGGFTGELFF.

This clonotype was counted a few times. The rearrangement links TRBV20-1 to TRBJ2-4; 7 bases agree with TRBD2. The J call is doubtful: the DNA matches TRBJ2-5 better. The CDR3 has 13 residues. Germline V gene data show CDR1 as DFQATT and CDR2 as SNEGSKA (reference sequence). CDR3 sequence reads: CSASRGDQETQYF. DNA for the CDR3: TGCAGTGCTTCCCGGGGGGATCAAGAGACCCAGTACTTC.

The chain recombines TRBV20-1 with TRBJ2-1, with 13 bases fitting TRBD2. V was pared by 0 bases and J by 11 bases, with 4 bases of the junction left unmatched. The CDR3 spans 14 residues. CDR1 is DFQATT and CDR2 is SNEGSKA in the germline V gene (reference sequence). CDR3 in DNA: TGCAGTGCTAGAGACCTGACTAGCGGGAGGAAGCAGTTCTTC. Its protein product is CSARDLTSGRKQFF.

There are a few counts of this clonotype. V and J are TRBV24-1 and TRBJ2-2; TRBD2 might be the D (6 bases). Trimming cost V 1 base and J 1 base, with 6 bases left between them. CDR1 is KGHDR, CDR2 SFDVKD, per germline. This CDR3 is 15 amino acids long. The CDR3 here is CATSDFSGNTGELFF. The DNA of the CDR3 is TGTGCCACCAGTGATTTTAGCGGGAACACCGGGGAGCTGTTTTTT.

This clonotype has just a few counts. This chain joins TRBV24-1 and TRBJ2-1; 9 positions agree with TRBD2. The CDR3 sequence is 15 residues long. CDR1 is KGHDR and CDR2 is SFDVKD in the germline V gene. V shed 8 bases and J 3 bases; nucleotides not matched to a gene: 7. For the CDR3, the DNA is TGTGCCACCAAGGCTAGCGGGGAGGGCTACAATGAGCAGTTCTTC. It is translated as CATKASGEGYNEQFF.

This chain's CDR3 is CASSYNGYNEQFF. The CDR3 DNA reads as TGCGCCAGCAGCTATAACGGGTACAATGAGCAGTTCTTC. The V and J genes are TRBV5-1 and TRBJ2-1; no clear D gene. CDR1 and CDR2 (germline): SGHRS, YFSETQ. The CDR3 contains 13 residues. Trimming pared 3 bases from V and 4 bases from J, leaving 8 bases between.

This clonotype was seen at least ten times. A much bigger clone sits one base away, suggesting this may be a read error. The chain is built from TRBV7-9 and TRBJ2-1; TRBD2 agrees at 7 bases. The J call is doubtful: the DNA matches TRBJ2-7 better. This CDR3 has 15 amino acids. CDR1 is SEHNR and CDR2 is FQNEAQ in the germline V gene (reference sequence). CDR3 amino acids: CASSLGSGIYNEQYF. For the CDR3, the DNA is TGTGCCAGCAGCTTAGGGAGCGGGATCTACAATGAGCAGTACTTC.

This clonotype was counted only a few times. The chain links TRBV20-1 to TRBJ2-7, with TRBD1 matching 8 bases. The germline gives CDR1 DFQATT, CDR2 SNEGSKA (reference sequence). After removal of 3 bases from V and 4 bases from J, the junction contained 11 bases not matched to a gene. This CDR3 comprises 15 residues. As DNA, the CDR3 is TGCAGTGCTAGCGATCAGACAGGGGCCGGATACGAGCAGTACTTC. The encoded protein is CSASDQTGAGYEQYF.

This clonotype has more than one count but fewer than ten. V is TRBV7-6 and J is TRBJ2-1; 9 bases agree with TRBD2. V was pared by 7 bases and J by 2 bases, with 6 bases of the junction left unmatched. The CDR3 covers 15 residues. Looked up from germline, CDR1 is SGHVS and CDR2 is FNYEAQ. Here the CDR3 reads CASTIAGEPYNEQFF. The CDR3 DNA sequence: TGTGCCAGCACCATAGCGGGGGAGCCCTACAATGAGCAGTTCTTC.

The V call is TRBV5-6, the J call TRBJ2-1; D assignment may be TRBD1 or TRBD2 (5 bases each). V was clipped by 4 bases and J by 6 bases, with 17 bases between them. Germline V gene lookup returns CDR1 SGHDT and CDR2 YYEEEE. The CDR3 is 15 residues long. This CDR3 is CASSPLGRGANEQFF. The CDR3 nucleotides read TGTGCCAGCAGCCCCCTAGGGAGAGGGGCCAATGAGCAGTTCTTC.

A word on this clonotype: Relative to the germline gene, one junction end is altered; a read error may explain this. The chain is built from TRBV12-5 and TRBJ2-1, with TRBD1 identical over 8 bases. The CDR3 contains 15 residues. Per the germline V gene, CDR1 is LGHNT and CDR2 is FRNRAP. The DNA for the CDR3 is TGTGCTAGTGGTCCCGGACAGGGAGACAACAATGAGCGGTTCTTC. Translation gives CASGPGQGDNNERFF.

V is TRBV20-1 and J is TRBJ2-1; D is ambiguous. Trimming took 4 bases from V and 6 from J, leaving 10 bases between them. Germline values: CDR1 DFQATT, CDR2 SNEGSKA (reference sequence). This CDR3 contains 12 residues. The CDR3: CSAKGDLNEQFF. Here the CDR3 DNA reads TGCAGTGCTAAAGGAGATCTCAATGAGCAGTTCTTC.

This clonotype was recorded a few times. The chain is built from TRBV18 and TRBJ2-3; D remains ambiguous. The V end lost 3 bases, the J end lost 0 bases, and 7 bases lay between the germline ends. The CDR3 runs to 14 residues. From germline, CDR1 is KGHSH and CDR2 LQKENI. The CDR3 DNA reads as TGTGCCAGCTCACCGGCGTATAGCACAGATACGCAGTATTTT. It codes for CASSPAYSTDTQYF. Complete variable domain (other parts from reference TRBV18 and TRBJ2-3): NAGVMQNPRHLVRRRGQEARLRCSPMKGHSHVYWYRQLPEEGLKFMVYLQKENIIDESGMPKERFSAEFPKEGPSILRIQQVVRGDSAAYFCASSPAYSTDTQYFGPGTRLTVL.